This T cell receptor beta chain was captured by sequencing in a study of T-cell memory formation after mild COVID-19 (dated by TCRdb to the early 2020s). Background for the entire study: TCR sequence clusters from the two donors were largely donor specific. In a couple of donors, T-cell clones that expanded and contracted after mild COVID-19 were tracked by sequencing TCRalpha and TCRbeta repertoires over time. The cohort comprised two young, previously healthy adult volunteers, one female and one male. General conclusions and limits of the study: Some responding clones were detected in pre-infection memory, which suggested that pre-existing cross-reactive memory T cells had joined the SARS-CoV-2 response. Balanced CD4/CD8 phenotypes were observed for clones contracting from day 15 to 85, whereas a bias towards CD4+ was observed for a second wave of clones expanding from day 15 to 37. SARS-CoV-2 specificity of the second-wave clones peaking on day 37 was not confirmed. The study covered only a couple of mild cases, and larger cohorts including severe cases with pre-infection samples were considered necessary. Contracting CD4+ clones were located mainly in the CM and EM memory subsets, whereas CD8+ clones were found to be enriched in EMRA.

PBMCs were isolated by Ficoll-Paque density gradient centrifugation. The sample was run on an Illumina NovaSeq 6000. TCRalpha and TCRbeta cDNA libraries were built by 5'RACE with constant-segment primers, adding sample barcodes and unique molecular identifiers. Trizol reagent was used to extract RNA from every sample. The libraries were amplified in two PCR steps, and the second step added a second sample barcode and Illumina TruSeq adapters. Libraries were sequenced on an Illumina NovaSeq with 2 x 150 bp paired-end reads. In the authors' own workflow: The reads were demultiplexed and collapsed into UMI-guided consensus sequences using migec v1.2.7. Using mixcr v2.1.11, the UMI consensuses were aligned to TRA and TRB V and J templates and assembled into clonotypes. A clonotype was counted as expanded or contracted only if both edgeR and NoisET called the change significant, with noise models trained on biological replicates. For edgeR calls, the thresholds were a false discovery rate-adjusted p below 0.01 and a log2 fold-change of 1. As an exploratory analysis of dynamics, PCA with hierarchical clustering was applied to max-normalized trajectories of the 1000 most abundant clonotypes. Separately sequenced CD4+ and CD8+ repertoires were used to assign a CD4 or CD8 phenotype to each responding clone. TCRdb passed the public sequencing reads through fastp at Q25 and MiXCR, retaining productive beta sequences. CDR3 protein sequences are deduplicated, and each keeps its most common genes and DNA. The V and J calls, along with clone size, are taken from TCRdb and not from the paper's own processing. This sample has 250,000 to 400,000 distinct CDR3 sequences in its table, and roughly an eighth of those were observed once. In total, the top ten clones hold 21% of the sample.

Points on this clonotype: What this receptor recognizes is not known. No base qualities exist here, and no much larger clone lies one base off it.

The germline V gene provides CDR1 SGHTA and CDR2 FQGNSA. Trimming costs V 6 bases and J 0 bases, and their ends lie 10 bases apart. The CDR3 covers 14 residues, taking in both the cysteine and the phenylalanine. The kept DNA is CDR3 alone, 42 bases in frame from the first base. In this chain, TRBV7-2 is recombined with TRBJ2-3; TRBD2 is a possible D gene, resting on 6 matching bases. The receptor's source is a man between 18 and 35 years old who had mild COVID-19 (a few samples of this study predate the infection). The sample titles of this study are shuffled in the database, so cell type and time point are left out; the donor was told from shared clones. Source material: PBMCs or a T cell subset sorted from them (not recorded which). The CDR3 amino acid sequence is: CASREAGSTDTQYF. In nucleotides, the sequence is TGTGCCAGCAGGGAGGCGGGAAGCACAGATACGCAGTATTTT.